A single sample gave rise to the 24 T cell receptor beta chains below, sequenced in a study of cytomegalovirus exposure and HLA in healthy donors. The PCR made use of 60 Vbeta and 13 Jbeta primers. Sequenced by immunoSEQ multiplex PCR; TCRdb stores in-frame clones only, minus some. The repertoire holds roughly 100,000 clones, with 60% to 80% as singletons. Sequencing was carried out using PBMCs. These receptors all come from a boy between 10 and 17 years old in good health and CMV-seronegative.

V is TRBV10-3 and J is TRBJ1-3; D not resolved. The germline V gene encodes CDR1 ENHRY and CDR2 SYGVKD. The CDR3 runs to 13 residues. The V gene lost 2 bases and the J gene lost 0 bases, with 2 bases spanning the gap. As DNA, the CDR3 is TGTGCCATCAGTGAGCACTCTGGAAACACCATATATTTT. The encoded protein is CAISEHSGNTIYF.

This clone was seen a few times. V and J are TRBV5-6 and TRBJ1-2, with a tentative D call TRBD1 (5 bases). Germline V gene sequence: CDR1 SGHDT, CDR2 YYEEEE. The CDR3 has 13 amino acids. The V end was cut by 3 bases, the J end by 3 bases, with 9 bases between. CDR3 DNA sequence: TGTGCCAGCAGCTCGGAAGGGGACTATGGCTACACCTTC. Residues: CASSSEGDYGYTF.

The chain links TRBV4-3 to TRBJ2-3; D is perhaps TRBD1 (5 bases). CDR1 and CDR2 (germline): LGHNA, YSLEER. Trimming pared 1 base from V and 0 bases from J, leaving 8 bases between. This CDR3 is 15 amino acids long. The CDR3 protein is CASSQAGQSTDTQYF. The CDR3 DNA follows: TGCGCCAGCAGCCAAGCAGGGCAGAGCACAGATACGCAGTATTTT.

This chain connects TRBV7-9 to TRBJ1-1, with unresolved D. CDR1 is SEHNR, CDR2 FQNEAQ, per germline (reference sequence). This CDR3 is 14 amino acids long. V was trimmed by 3 bases and J by 4 bases, leaving 12 bases between them. The CDR3 reads CASSFGPPGTEAFF. CDR3 sequence (DNA): TGTGCCAGCAGCTTTGGCCCCCCGGGCACTGAAGCTTTCTTT.

The chain recombines TRBV7-8 with TRBJ2-2; weak D call: TRBD2 (6 bases). The V and J ends lost 5 bases and 3 bases respectively, with 25 bases between them. The CDR3 runs to 19 residues. CDR1 is SGHVS, CDR2 FQNEAQ, per germline. CDR3 nucleotide sequence: TGTGCCAGCAGCGCCAAGTCTAGGCTTATTTGGAGGGACACCGGGGAGCTGTTTTTT. Protein: CASSAKSRLIWRDTGELFF. Filled out from reference TRBV7-8 and TRBJ2-2, the complete variable domain reads GAGVSQSPRYKVAKRGQDVALRCDPISGHVSLFWYQQALGQGPEFLTYFQNEAQLDKSGLPSDRFFAERPEGSVSTLKIQRTQQEDSAVYLCASSAKSRLIWRDTGELFFGEGSRLTVL.

The genes are TRBV27 and TRBJ2-3; maybe TRBD2 (6 bases). V lost 2 bases to trimming and J lost 5 bases, with 14 bases between them. This CDR3 spans 15 amino acids. CDR1 MNHEY and CDR2 SMNVEV come from the germline V gene (reference sequence). The CDR3 loop reads CASSLGLARVDTQYF. The CDR3 nucleotides are TGTGCCAGCAGTTTAGGGCTAGCGAGGGTAGATACGCAGTATTTT.

The chain couples TRBV29-1 to TRBJ1-5; D remains unclear. V gave up 4 bases and J gave up 4 bases, with 8 bases separating them. The CDR3 totals 12 residues. The germline V gene encodes CDR1 SQVTM and CDR2 ANQGSEA. CDR3 protein: CSVGGPNQPQHF. The CDR3 bases are TGCAGCGTTGGTGGGCCAAATCAGCCCCAGCATTTT. The whole variable domain, remainder taken from reference TRBV29-1 and TRBJ1-5, is SAVISQKPSRDICQRGTSLTIQCQVDSQVTMMFWYRQQPGQSLTLIATANQGSEATYESGFVIDKFPISRPNLTFSTLTVSNMSPEDSSIYLCSVGGPNQPQHFGDGTRLSIL.

This chain uses TRBV7-9 with TRBJ1-2; no definite D call. The CDR3 is 12 residues long. V gave up 1 base and J gave up 7 bases, with 7 bases separating them. The germline gives CDR1 SEHNR, CDR2 FQNEAQ (reference sequence). The CDR3: CASSLELIGYTF. The CDR3 region has the DNA TGTGCCAGCAGCTTAGAATTAATTGGCTACACCTTC.

CDR3 in amino acids: CSVADRRNYEQYF. Written as DNA, the CDR3 is TGCAGCGTTGCCGACAGGAGGAATTACGAGCAGTACTTC. The J gene is TRBJ2-7, the V gene TRBV29-1, with D possibly TRBD1 on 6 matching bases. CDR3 size: 13 residues. The germline V gene encodes CDR1 SQVTM and CDR2 ANQGSEA. Trimming took 4 bases from V and 4 from J, leaving 14 bases between them.

This clone came up once. The chain employs TRBV6-1 and TRBJ1-1; no clear D gene. In germline, CDR1 is MNHNS, CDR2 SASEGT. V was clipped by 0 bases and J by 4 bases, with 6 bases between them. The length of the CDR3 is 13 residues. CDR3 amino acids: CASSEARSTEAFF. The DNA of the CDR3 is TGTGCCAGCAGTGAAGCGCGGTCCACTGAAGCTTTCTTT.

This clone was detected once. The chain couples TRBV6-5 to TRBJ2-7; the match to TRBD2 covers 7 bases. V was clipped by 5 bases and J by 3 bases; unmatched bases: 10. The length of the CDR3 is 15 residues. Germline V gene data show CDR1 as MNHEY and CDR2 as SVGAGI. CDR3: CASSPWGGGFYEQYF. The CDR3 DNA is TGTGCCAGCAGTCCTTGGGGGGGAGGGTTCTACGAGCAGTACTTC.

A few counts support this clone. V usage is TRBV4-1 and J usage is TRBJ2-2, with unresolved D. Trimming removed 7 bases at V and 0 bases at J, with 12 bases between. Germline assignment: CDR1 MGHRA and CDR2 YSYEKL. This CDR3 has 15 amino acids. The CDR3, as DNA: TGCGCCAGCAAATTTGTACATTCGAACACCGGGGAGCTGTTTTTT. It is translated as CASKFVHSNTGELFF.

This sequence joins TRBV7-9 and TRBJ1-1, with 7 positions matching TRBD1. After removal of 5 bases from V and 4 bases from J, the junction contained 4 bases not matched to a gene. The CDR3 length is 13 residues. CDR1 and CDR2 (germline): SEHNR, FQNEAQ (reference sequence). The CDR3 protein is CASSIQGPTEAFF. The CDR3 nucleotides read TGTGCCAGCAGCATACAGGGGCCCACTGAAGCTTTCTTT.

The chain couples TRBV30 to TRBJ1-2; TRBD1 matches 7 bases. This CDR3 has 14 amino acids. After removal of 2 bases from V and 0 bases from J, the junction contained 3 bases not matched to a gene. The germline CDR1 and CDR2 sequences are GTSNPN and SVGIG (reference sequence). CDR3: CAWSLGQANYGYTF. CDR3 in DNA: TGTGCCTGGAGTTTAGGACAGGCTAACTATGGCTACACCTTC.

This chain joins TRBV28 and TRBJ1-2; D call uncertain. The CDR3 runs 11 residues. V was shortened by 3 bases and J by 8 bases, with 7 bases between the two germline ends. Germline assignment: CDR1 MDHEN and CDR2 SYDVKM. CDR3 amino acids: CASSFRSGYTF. CDR3 DNA sequence: TGTGCCAGCAGTTTTAGGAGCGGCTACACCTTC.

The V call is TRBV6-1, the J call TRBJ2-1, with D unclear. The CDR3 extends over 15 amino acids. V lost 3 bases and J lost 7, with 16 bases in between. Germline assignment: CDR1 MNHNS and CDR2 SASEGT. Here the CDR3 DNA reads TGTGCCAGCAGTGAGGTCCTCTCGGTTTGGAATGAGCAGTTCTTC. Its protein is CASSEVLSVWNEQFF.

A single count supports this clone. The chain links TRBV9 to TRBJ2-2; TRBD2 matches 16 bases. Trimming cost V 3 bases and J 5 bases; bases outside gene matches: 4. The CDR3 is made up of 17 amino acids. The germline CDR1 and CDR2 sequences are SGDLS and YYNGEE. The CDR3 reads CASSAGLAGGRTGELFF. DNA for the CDR3: TGTGCCAGCAGCGCGGGACTAGCGGGAGGGCGGACCGGGGAGCTGTTTTTT.

This clone has more than one count but fewer than ten. The rearrangement uses TRBV6-1 and TRBJ2-7; TRBD1 agrees at 11 bases. V was pared by 6 bases and J by 3 bases, with 4 bases of the junction left unmatched. Germline CDR1 reads MNHNS; CDR2 reads SASEGT. The CDR3 covers 14 residues. DNA for the CDR3: TGTGCCAGCAGCGCCGGGACAGGGGGCTACGAGCAGTACTTC. Translated, it gives CASSAGTGGYEQYF.

The V call is TRBV7-9, the J call TRBJ2-3; TRBD2 agrees at 10 bases. The CDR3 covers 15 residues. The junction had 6 bases not matched to a gene; V was cut back by 5 bases and J by 4 bases. CDR1 is SEHNR, CDR2 FQNEAQ, per germline (reference sequence). CDR3 nucleotide sequence: TGTGCCAGCAGCCCCGGACTAGCGGACCCAGATACGCAGTATTTT. This sequence encodes CASSPGLADPDTQYF.

In nucleotides, the CDR3 is TGTGCCAGCAGTCCCCCCGGGAGGACTGAAGCTTTCTTT. This gives the protein CASSPPGRTEAFF. The rearrangement joins TRBV28 to TRBJ1-1; unclear D gene. CDR1 and CDR2 (germline): MDHEN, SYDVKM. The germline V and J ends were trimmed by 5 bases and 5 bases, with 12 bases remaining between them. CDR3 length: 13 residues.

This sequence joins TRBV9 and TRBJ2-7; possibly TRBD1 for D (5 bases). The CDR3 length is 14 residues. Germline V gene sequence: CDR1 SGDLS, CDR2 YYNGEE. V lost 4 bases to trimming and J lost 0 bases, with 11 bases between them. The CDR3 region is CASSHDSNSYEQYF. In nucleotides, the CDR3 is TGTGCCAGCAGCCACGACAGTAACTCCTACGAGCAGTACTTC.

The chain has TRBV9 and TRBJ2-1; 7 bases are a match to TRBD2. The ends lost 2 bases at V and 6 bases at J; junction bases unmatched: 8. CDR3 length: 15 amino acids. CDR1 SGDLS and CDR2 YYNGEE come from the germline V gene. CDR3 amino acids: CASSVGGSRGNEQFF. The CDR3 DNA is TGTGCCAGCAGCGTCGGCGGGAGTAGGGGCAATGAGCAGTTCTTC.

In this sample, this clone turned up a few times. V and J are TRBV7-2 and TRBJ2-7, with 8 nucleotides matching TRBD2. This CDR3 contains 13 residues. The V segment lost 5 bases and the J segment 4 bases; nucleotides outside the gene matches: 4. Germline lookup yields CDR1 SGHTA and CDR2 FQGNSA. In DNA, the CDR3 is TGTGCCAGCAGCCCGAGCGGGAGTTACGAGCAGTACTTC. Translated: CASSPSGSYEQYF. Together with reference TRBV7-2 and TRBJ2-7, the CDR3 gives the full variable domain: GAGVSQSPSNKVTEKGKDVELRCDPISGHTALYWYRQSLGQGLEFLIYFQGNSAPDKSGLPSDRFSAERTGGSVSTLTIQRTQQEDSAVYLCASSPSGSYEQYFGPGTRLTVT.

J is TRBJ2-2 and V is TRBV6-1; tentative D call: TRBD1 (6 bases). V was clipped by 5 bases and J by 4 bases, with 11 bases between them. The V gene's germline CDR1 is MNHNS and CDR2 SASEGT. CDR3 length: 14 residues. CDR3 in amino acids: CASSLGTSTGELFF. CDR3 DNA: TGTGCCAGCAGTCTCGGGACATCCACCGGGGAGCTGTTTTTT.